This T cell receptor beta chain appears in the sequencing data of a study of T cell responses to AZD1222 COVID-19 vaccine. General observations from the study: Mostly white British, mostly female donors; authors suggested clonal diversity may be underestimated. Only a handful of AZD1222 recipients tested seropositive at baseline. Repertoires were sampled only after the peak T cell response.

Concerning this clone itself: Its target is unknown.

There are 15 residues in the CDR3. Germline assignment: CDR1 SGHNT and CDR2 YENEEA. V gave up 5 bases and J gave up 5 bases; unmatched junction bases: 9. The table came from immunoSEQ multiplex PCR; TCRdb's copy has only in-frame clones and leaves some out. This sample has about 180,000 clones, with around 90% found just once. Sequenced material: peripheral blood, taken 28 days after the second AZD1222 dose. The clonotype originates from an adult who received the AZD1222 COVID-19 vaccine. The chain carries TRBV11-3 and TRBJ2-5, with TRBD1 matching 9 bases. The CDR3 bases are TGTGCCAGCAGCAACACAGGGGGCTCGGCGGAGACCCAGTACTTC. As protein: CASSNTGGSAETQYF.